The T cell receptor beta chain under discussion was sequenced for a study of OX40 agonist ivuxolimab in advanced cancers. The overall study: Patients enrolled in dose escalation were diagnosed with hepatocellular carcinoma, melanoma, renal cell or head and neck cancer. Averaging roughly 60 years in age, with a range of 23 to 79, the cohort was more than 75% male.

Clones were read by immunoSEQ multiplex PCR, and TCRdb kept only the in-frame ones, dropping some. The sample includes 80,000 to 85,000 clones, just over 85% of them seen just once. CDR3 length equals 13 residues. The J segment lost 4 bases and the V segment lost 6 bases, leaving 1 base of the junction unmatched. Germline V gene lookup returns CDR1 SNHLY and CDR2 FYNNEI. Details on this clone: Its antigen is undetermined.

General study points: Certain nonresponding patients likewise had low normalized T-cell clonal expansion.

The receptor was derived from an adult with an advanced solid tumor such as melanoma, head and neck, liver or kidney cancer. Source: CD4+ or CD8+ T cells sorted from blood, taken in a trial of the OX40 agonist ivuxolimab. The chain is built from TRBV2 and TRBJ1-5, with 9 positions matching TRBD1. The CDR3 nucleotides read TGTGCCAGCAGAGGGACAGGGAATCAGCCCCAGCATTTT. Encoded protein: CASRGTGNQPQHF. Using reference TRBV2 and TRBJ1-5 for the parts outside the CDR3, the full variable domain is EPEVTQTPSHQVTQMGQEVILRCVPISNHLYFYWYRQILGQKVEFLVSFYNNEISEKSEIFDDQFSVERPDGSNFTLKIRSTKLEDSAMYFCASRGTGNQPQHFGDGTRLSIL.